The 8 T cell receptor beta chains given below trace back to one sample, sequenced in a study of memory CD4+ T cells and cytomegalovirus serostatus. Single viable CD3+CD4+CD8-CD45RO+ cells were sorted as the memory CD4+ T cells. This table comes from immunoSEQ multiplex PCR, and its TCRdb copy is limited to in-frame clones, with some not included. The top ten hold around 1.3% of the sample, which has 45,000 to 60,000 clones, about three quarters seen once. Material: memory CD4+ T cells from blood. These receptors came from an adult in good health and CMV-seropositive.

This chain uses TRBV5-5 with TRBJ1-1; 7 bases match TRBD1. V shed 2 bases, J shed 5 bases, and the junction held 6 bases outside the gene matches. This CDR3 has 14 residues. The V gene's germline CDR1 is SGHKS and CDR2 YYEKEE (reference sequence). CDR3 region: CASSFTKQGTEAFF. The DNA for the CDR3 is TGTGCCAGCAGCTTTACAAAACAGGGGACTGAAGCTTTCTTT.

The rearrangement links TRBV15 to TRBJ2-6, with D unresolved. This CDR3 has 15 residues. Trimming pared 0 bases from V and 0 bases from J, leaving 3 bases between. The germline CDR1 and CDR2 sequences are LNHNV and YYDKDF (reference sequence). The CDR3 protein is CATSRDISGANVLTF. CDR3 nucleotides: TGTGCCACCAGCAGAGATATCTCTGGGGCCAACGTCCTGACTTTC.

This clone appeared a single time. The chain joins TRBV5-1 to TRBJ2-1; TRBD2 aligns across 9 bases. Germline V CDR1 and CDR2: SGHRS, YFSETQ. Trimming cost V 0 bases and J 3 bases; bases outside gene matches: 7. The CDR3 totals 17 residues. The CDR3 loop reads CASSLVGTSLIYNEQFF. CDR3 nucleotides: TGCGCCAGCAGCTTGGTAGGGACTAGCCTTATCTACAATGAGCAGTTCTTC.

This clone was seen more than once but under ten times. The V call is TRBV27, the J call TRBJ2-7; the D call may be TRBD1 or TRBD2 (5 bases each). The CDR3 runs 13 residues. Trimming removed 2 bases at V and 7 bases at J, with 12 bases between. Per the germline V gene, CDR1 is MNHEY and CDR2 is SMNVEV (reference sequence). The CDR3 reads CASSLPGLGEQYF. The CDR3 DNA reads as TGTGCCAGCAGTTTACCGGGGCTGGGGGAGCAGTACTTC.

The chain links TRBV18 to TRBJ1-1, with TRBD1 matching 8 bases. The length of the CDR3 is 14 residues. The trim removed 4 bases at V and 3 bases at J, leaving 4 bases unmatched. Per the germline V gene, CDR1 is KGHSH and CDR2 is LQKENI. In DNA, the CDR3 is TGTGCCAGCTCACGGGGACAGGCGTACACTGAAGCTTTCTTT. Its translation is CASSRGQAYTEAFF. The variable domain in full, completed from reference TRBV18 and TRBJ1-1, reads NAGVMQNPRHLVRRRGQEARLRCSPMKGHSHVYWYRQLPEEGLKFMVYLQKENIIDESGMPKERFSAEFPKEGPSILRIQQVVRGDSAAYFCASSRGQAYTEAFFGQGTRLTVV.

This clone has a single count. The chain recombines TRBV28 with TRBJ2-2; unclear D gene. Germline assignment: CDR1 MDHEN and CDR2 SYDVKM. This CDR3 has 13 residues. V lost 8 bases to trimming and J lost 4 bases, with 11 bases between them. CDR3 coding DNA: TGTGCCAGCCTCAATACGGGCACCGGGGAGCTGTTTTTT. It is translated as CASLNTGTGELFF.

The gene calls are TRBV27 and TRBJ1-1; maybe TRBD1 (5 bases). Germline-derived CDR1 and CDR2 are MNHEY and SMNVEV (reference sequence). Trimming pared 6 bases from V and 3 bases from J, leaving 14 bases between. This CDR3 comprises 14 residues. This CDR3 is CASSAYGGDTEAFF. CDR3 sequence (DNA): TGTGCCAGCAGCGCATATGGGGGGGACACTGAAGCTTTCTTT.

The chain uses TRBV6-4 and TRBJ1-2; the D gene is possibly TRBD1 (5 bases). The CDR3 covers 13 residues. V lost 10 bases and J 3 bases, leaving 15 bases between the germline ends. The germline gives CDR1 MRHNA, CDR2 SNTAGT. The CDR3 sequence is CATSRGRDYGYTF. In nucleotides, the CDR3 is TGTGCCACCAGCCGGGGGAGGGACTATGGCTACACCTTC.